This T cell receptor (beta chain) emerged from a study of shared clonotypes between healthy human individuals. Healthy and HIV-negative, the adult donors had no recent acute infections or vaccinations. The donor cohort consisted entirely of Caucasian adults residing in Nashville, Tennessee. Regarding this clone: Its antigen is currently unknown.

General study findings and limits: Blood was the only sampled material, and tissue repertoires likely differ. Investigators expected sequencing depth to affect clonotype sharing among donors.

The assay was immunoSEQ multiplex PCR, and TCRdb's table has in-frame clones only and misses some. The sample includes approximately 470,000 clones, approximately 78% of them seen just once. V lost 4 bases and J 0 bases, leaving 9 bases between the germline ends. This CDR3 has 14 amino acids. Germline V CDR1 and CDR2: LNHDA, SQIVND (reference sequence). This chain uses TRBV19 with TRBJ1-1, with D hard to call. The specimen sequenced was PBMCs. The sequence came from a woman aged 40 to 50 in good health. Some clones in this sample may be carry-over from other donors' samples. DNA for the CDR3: TGTGCCAGTAGTACGACGGTGATGAACACTGAAGCTTTCTTT. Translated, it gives CASSTTVMNTEAFF.